This T cell receptor (beta chain) was sequenced for a study of OX40 agonist ivuxolimab in advanced cancers. The CDR3 totals 14 residues. Trimming left V 3 bases short and J 4 bases short, with 10 bases between. Germline CDR1 SGHRS, CDR2 YFSETQ. Profiled with immunoSEQ multiplex PCR; TCRdb holds only in-frame clones, not every one. The sample carries approximately 90,000 clones, approximately 91% recorded once. This sequence joins TRBV5-1 and TRBJ2-2; no firm D call. The clonotype originates from an adult with an advanced solid tumor such as melanoma, head and neck, liver or kidney cancer. Sample: CD4+ or CD8+ T cells sorted from blood, taken in a trial of the OX40 agonist ivuxolimab. The DNA of the CDR3 is TGCGCCAGCAGCTCCGGCTATTCCACCGGGGAGCTGTTTTTT. Amino acid sequence: CASSSGYSTGELFF. Full variable domain (missing parts from reference TRBV5-1 and TRBJ2-2): KAGVTQTPRYLIKTRGQQVTLSCSPISGHRSVSWYQQTPGQGLQFLFEYFSETQRNKGNFPGRFSGRQFSNSRSEMNVSTLELGDSALYLCASSSGYSTGELFFGEGSRLTVL.